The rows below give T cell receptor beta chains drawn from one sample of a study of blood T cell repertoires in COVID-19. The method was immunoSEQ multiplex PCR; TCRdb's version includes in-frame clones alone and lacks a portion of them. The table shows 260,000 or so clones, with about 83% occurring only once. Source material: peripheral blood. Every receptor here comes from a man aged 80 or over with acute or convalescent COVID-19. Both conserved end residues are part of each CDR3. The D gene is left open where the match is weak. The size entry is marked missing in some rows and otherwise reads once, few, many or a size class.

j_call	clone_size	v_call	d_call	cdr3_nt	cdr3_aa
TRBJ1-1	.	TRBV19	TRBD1	TGTGCCAGTAGAACGGACAGGGGAGGCACTGAAGCTTTCTTT	CASRTDRGGTEAFF
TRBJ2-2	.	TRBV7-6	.	TGTGCCAGCAGCCAGAGGACAGTGAACACCGGGGAGCTGTTTTTT	CASSQRTVNTGELFF
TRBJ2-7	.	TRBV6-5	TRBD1	TGTGCCAGCAGGAAGCCCGGGACAGGGGGCTACGAGCAGTACTTC	CASRKPGTGGYEQYF
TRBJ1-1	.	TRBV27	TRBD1	TGTGCCAACGACGACAGGTCTCCGGGAGGGCCAGGGGGGTACACTGAAGCTTTCTTT	CANDDRSPGGPGGYTEAFF
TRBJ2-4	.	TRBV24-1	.	TGTGCCACCAGTGTTTGGGCCAATATTCGTTCGGCCAAAAACATTCAGTACTTC	CATSVWANIRSAKNIQYF
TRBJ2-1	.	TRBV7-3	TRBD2	TGTGCCAGCAGCCTGGGGACTAGCGGGATTCATGAGCAGTTCTTC	CASSLGTSGIHEQFF
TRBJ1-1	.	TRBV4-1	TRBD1	TGCGCCAGCAGCCACGGACAGGGAAAGAGGGATGAAGCTTTCTTT	CASSHGQGKRDEAFF
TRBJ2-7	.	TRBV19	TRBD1	TGTGCCAGTAGCCCGGGACAGCTTACCTACGAGCAGTACTTC	CASSPGQLTYEQYF
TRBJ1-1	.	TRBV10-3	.	TGTGCCATCAGTGAGGGGGGGGCGAGGGACACTGAAGCTTTCTTT	CAISEGGARDTEAFF
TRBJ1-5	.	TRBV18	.	TGTGCCAGCTCCCCAACAGGTTATAGCAATCAGCCCCAGCATTTT	CASSPTGYSNQPQHF
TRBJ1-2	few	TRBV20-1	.	TGCAGTGCCATCTATGGCTACACCTTC	CSAIYGYTF
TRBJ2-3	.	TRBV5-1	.	TGCGCCAGCAGCTTCCCGGCGGCGGGGTCCGGAGATACGCAGTATTTT	CASSFPAAGSGDTQYF
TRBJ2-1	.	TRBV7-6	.	TGTGCCAGCAGCTTAGCTCCCGGGACATCCGTTTACAATGAGCAGTTCTTC	CASSLAPGTSVYNEQFF
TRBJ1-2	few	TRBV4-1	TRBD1	TGCGCCAGCAGCCTGACAGGGAATCAAAACTATGGCTACACCTTC	CASSLTGNQNYGYTF
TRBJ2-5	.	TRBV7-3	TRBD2	TGTGCCAGCAGCTTAACCGTGCGGGGGGCTAAGGGTACCCAAGAGACCCAGTACTTC	CASSLTVRGAKGTQETQYF
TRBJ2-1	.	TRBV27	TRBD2	TGTGCCAGCAGTTTCACTAGCGGAGTCAATGAGCAGTTCTTC	CASSFTSGVNEQFF
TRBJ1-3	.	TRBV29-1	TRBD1	TGCAGCGTTGGGGGGGTCGGACAGGGGACTGGAAACACCATATATTTT	CSVGGVGQGTGNTIYF
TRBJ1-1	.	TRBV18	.	TGTGCCAGCTCACCCGTCCAGGTTACCAAAAACACTGAAGCTTTCTTT	CASSPVQVTKNTEAFF
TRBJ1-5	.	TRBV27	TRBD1	TGTGCCAGGGCGGAGGGACAGATCAATCAGCCCCAGCATTTT	CARAEGQINQPQHF
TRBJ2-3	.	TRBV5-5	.	TGTGCCAGCAGCTTGGTACAGCTAAGCACAGATACGCAGTATTTT	CASSLVQLSTDTQYF
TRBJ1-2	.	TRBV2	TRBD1	TGTGCCAGCAGTCAGGACAGGTTGGGCTATGGCTACACCTTC	CASSQDRLGYGYTF
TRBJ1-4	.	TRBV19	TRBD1	TGTGCCAGTAGTGCACGGACAGGGGTAACTAATGAAAAACTGTTTTTT	CASSARTGVTNEKLFF
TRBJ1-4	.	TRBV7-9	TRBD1	TGTGCCAGCAGCCCCCCAGGGGGCAAAGAAAAACTGTTTTTT	CASSPPGGKEKLFF
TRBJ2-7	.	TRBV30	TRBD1	TGTGCCTGGAGGCCGGGACAGGGGGCTGTCGAGCAGTACTTC	CAWRPGQGAVEQYF
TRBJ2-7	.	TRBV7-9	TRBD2	TGTGCCAGCAGTGGTAGCGGGAGAGCGTCCTACGAGCAGTACTTC	CASSGSGRASYEQYF
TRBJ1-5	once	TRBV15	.	TGTGCCACCAGCATGGGAGGAAATCAGCCCCAGCATTTT	CATSMGGNQPQHF
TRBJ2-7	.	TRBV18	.	TGTGCCAGCTCACCCGGCTGGGGGGACTCCTCCTACGAGCAGTACTTC	CASSPGWGDSSYEQYF
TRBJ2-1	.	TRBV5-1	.	TGCGCCAGCAGCTTGGTTCCTGATGAGCAGTTCTTC	CASSLVPDEQFF
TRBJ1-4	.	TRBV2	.	TGTGCCAGCAGTGACATTTTTACCTACGGAATGAGAGGAATTAATGAAAAACTGTTTTTT	CASSDIFTYGMRGINEKLFF
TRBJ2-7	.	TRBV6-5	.	TGTGCCAGCAGTTCTCCCAGGGGCCACGAGCAGTACTTC	CASSSPRGHEQYF
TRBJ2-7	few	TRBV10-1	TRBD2	TGCGCCAGCAGTGAAACGGGACTAACTTACGAGCAGTACTTC	CASSETGLTYEQYF
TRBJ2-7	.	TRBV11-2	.	TGTGCCAGCAGCCCAACAGGGGGGGAGTACGAGCAGTACTTC	CASSPTGGEYEQYF
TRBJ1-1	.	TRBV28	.	TGTGCCAGCAGTTTGCCGCGGGACACTGAAGCTTTCTTT	CASSLPRDTEAFF
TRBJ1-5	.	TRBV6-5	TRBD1	TGTGCCAGCAGCGACGGACAGGGGAATCAGCCCCAGCATTTT	CASSDGQGNQPQHF
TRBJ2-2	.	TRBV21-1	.	TGTGCCAGCAGCAAAAGAGGGGCGCAACTAGCGGGGAACACCGGGGAGCTGTTTTTT	CASSKRGAQLAGNTGELFF
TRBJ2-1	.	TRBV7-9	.	TGTGCCAGCAGCTTAGTGACACCCGATGAGCAGTTCTTC	CASSLVTPDEQFF
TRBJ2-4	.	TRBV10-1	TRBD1	TGCGCCAGCACCCAACAGGGGCCACTAGCCAAAAACATTCAGTACTTC	CASTQQGPLAKNIQYF
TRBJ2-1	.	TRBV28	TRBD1	TGTGCCAGTAATTCAGGGGGTGTCTACAATGAGCAGTTCTTC	CASNSGGVYNEQFF
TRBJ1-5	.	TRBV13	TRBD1	TGTGCCAGCAGCTTAGGTATCAATTGGGGACAGGGCAATCAGCCCCAGCATTTT	CASSLGINWGQGNQPQHF
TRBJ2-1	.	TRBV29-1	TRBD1	TGCAGCGTTTACCTCCGGGACAGGATCCACAATGAGCAGTTCTTC	CSVYLRDRIHNEQFF
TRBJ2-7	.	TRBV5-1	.	TGCGCCAGCAAGCTTACAGGGAACGACGAGCAGTACTTC	CASKLTGNDEQYF
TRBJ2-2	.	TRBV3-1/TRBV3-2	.	TGTGCCAGCGGGCAGGGGGGCACCGGGGAGCTGTTTTTT	CASGQGGTGELFF
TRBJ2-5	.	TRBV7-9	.	TGTGCCAGCAGCTTAGGACTACGAGTGGGCGAGACCCAGTACTTC	CASSLGLRVGETQYF
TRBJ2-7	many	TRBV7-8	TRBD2	TGTGCCAGCAGCTTCGGACTAGCGGATCACGAGCAGTACTTC	CASSFGLADHEQYF
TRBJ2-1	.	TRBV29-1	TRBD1	TGCAGCGTCGACAGGGGGGGACAGGGGCCCTACAATGAGCAGTTCTTC	CSVDRGGQGPYNEQFF